This TCR beta chain was retrieved from a study of CD8 T cells in Susac syndrome. V dropped 4 bases and J dropped 2 bases, with 18 bases sitting between them. The CDR3 consists of 16 residues. The V gene's germline CDR1 is SGHNT and CDR2 YYREEE (reference sequence). RNA totalling about 0.45 to 1 ug underwent reverse transcription with random hexamers. Amplification of TCR beta CDR3 spanned 54 Vbeta and 13 Jbeta via immunoSEQ multiplex PCR. In TCRdb, the immunoSEQ multiplex PCR reads were re-called with MiXCR into one record per CDR3 protein. The top ten hold about 0.15% of the sample, which has 160,000 or so distinct CDR3 sequences, about 95% seen once. This clonotype was counted a single time. TCR beta sequences were obtained from blood CD8+ and CD4+ T cells. The multiple sclerosis controls comprised treatment-naive patients whose relapsing-remitting disease was stable or active. Negative isolation was applied to CD8+ and CD4+ T cells, and FACS enrichment was applied to TEMRA cells.

The source of this sequence is a human donor with multiple sclerosis. The chain employs TRBV5-4 and TRBJ2-5, with D perhaps TRBD1 (6 bases). The sample taken for sequencing was CD8+ T cells from PBMCs. CDR3 DNA: TGTGCCAGCAGCCCAGGCCGGGACAACCGACAAGAGACCCAGTACTTC. Protein product: CASSPGRDNRQETQYF.